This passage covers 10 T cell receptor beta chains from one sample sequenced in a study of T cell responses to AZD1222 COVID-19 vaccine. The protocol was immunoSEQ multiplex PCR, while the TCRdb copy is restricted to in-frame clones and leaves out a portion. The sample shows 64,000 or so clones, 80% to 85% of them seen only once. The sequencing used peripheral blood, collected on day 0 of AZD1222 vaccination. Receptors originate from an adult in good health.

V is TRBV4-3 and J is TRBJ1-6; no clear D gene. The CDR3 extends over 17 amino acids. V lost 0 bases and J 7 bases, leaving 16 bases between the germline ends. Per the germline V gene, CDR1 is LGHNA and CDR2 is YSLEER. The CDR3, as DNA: TGCGCCAGCAGCCAAGAAGGGCAGGCCTTTTGGAATTCACCCCTCCACTTT. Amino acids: CASSQEGQAFWNSPLHF.

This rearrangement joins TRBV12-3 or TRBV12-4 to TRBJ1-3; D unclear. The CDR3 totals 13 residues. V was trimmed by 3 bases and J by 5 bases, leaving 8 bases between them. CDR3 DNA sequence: TGTGCCAGCAGTTTCGGCAGCCGAAACACCATATATTTT. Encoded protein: CASSFGSRNTIYF.

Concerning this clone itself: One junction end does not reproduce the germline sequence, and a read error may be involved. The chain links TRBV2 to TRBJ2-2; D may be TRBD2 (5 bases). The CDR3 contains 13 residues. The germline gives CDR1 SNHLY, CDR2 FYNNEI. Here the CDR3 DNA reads TGTGCCAGCAGTGTGGCGAACACCGGGAAGCTGTTTTTT. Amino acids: CASSVANTGKLFF. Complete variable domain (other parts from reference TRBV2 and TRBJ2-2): EPEVTQTPSHQVTQMGQEVILRCVPISNHLYFYWYRQILGQKVEFLVSFYNNEISEKSEIFDDQFSVERPDGSNFTLKIRSTKLEDSAMYFCASSVANTGKLFFGEGSRLTVL.

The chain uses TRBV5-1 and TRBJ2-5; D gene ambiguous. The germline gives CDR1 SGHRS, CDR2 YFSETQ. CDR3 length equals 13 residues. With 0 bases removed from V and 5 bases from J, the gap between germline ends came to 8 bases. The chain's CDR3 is CASSLEGMETQYF. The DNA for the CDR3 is TGCGCCAGCAGCTTGGAAGGGATGGAGACCCAGTACTTC.

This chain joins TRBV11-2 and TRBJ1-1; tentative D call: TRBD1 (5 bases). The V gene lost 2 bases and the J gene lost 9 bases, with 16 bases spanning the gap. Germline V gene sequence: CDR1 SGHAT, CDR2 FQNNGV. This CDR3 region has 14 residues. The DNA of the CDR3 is TGTGCCAGCAGCTTACATGGGACCCTGGGAAAAGCTTTCTTT. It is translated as CASSLHGTLGKAFF.

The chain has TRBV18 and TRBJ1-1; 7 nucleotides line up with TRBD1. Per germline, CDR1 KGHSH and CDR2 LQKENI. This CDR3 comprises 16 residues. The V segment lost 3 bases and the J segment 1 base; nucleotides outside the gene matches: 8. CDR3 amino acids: CASSPTGNGGNTEAFF. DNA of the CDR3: TGTGCCAGCTCACCGACAGGGAATGGGGGGAACACTGAAGCTTTCTTT.

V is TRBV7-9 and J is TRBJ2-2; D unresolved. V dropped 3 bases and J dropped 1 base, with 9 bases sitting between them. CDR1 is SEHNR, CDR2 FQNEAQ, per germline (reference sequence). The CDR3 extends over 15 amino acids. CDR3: CASSFDTWNTGELFF. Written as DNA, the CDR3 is TGTGCCAGCAGCTTTGACACCTGGAACACCGGGGAGCTGTTTTTT.

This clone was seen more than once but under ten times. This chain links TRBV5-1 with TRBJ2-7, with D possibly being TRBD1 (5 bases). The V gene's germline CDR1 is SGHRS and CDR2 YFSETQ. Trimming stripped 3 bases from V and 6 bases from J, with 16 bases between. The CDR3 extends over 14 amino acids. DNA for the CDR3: TGCGCCAGCAGCTCCCTTCGCCCAGGGCGCGAGCAGTACTTC. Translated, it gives CASSSLRPGREQYF.

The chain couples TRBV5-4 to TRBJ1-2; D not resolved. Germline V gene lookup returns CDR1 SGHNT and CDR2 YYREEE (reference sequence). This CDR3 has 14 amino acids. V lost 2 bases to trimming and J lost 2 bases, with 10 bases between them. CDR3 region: CASSFSPKNYGYTF. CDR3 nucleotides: TGTGCCAGCAGCTTTTCCCCAAAGAACTATGGCTACACCTTC. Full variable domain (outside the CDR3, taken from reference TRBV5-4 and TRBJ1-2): ETGVTQSPTHLIKTRGQQVTLRCSSQSGHNTVSWYQQALGQGPQFIFQYYREEENGRGNFPPRFSGLQFPNYSSELNVNALELDDSALYLCASSFSPKNYGYTFGSGTRLTVV.

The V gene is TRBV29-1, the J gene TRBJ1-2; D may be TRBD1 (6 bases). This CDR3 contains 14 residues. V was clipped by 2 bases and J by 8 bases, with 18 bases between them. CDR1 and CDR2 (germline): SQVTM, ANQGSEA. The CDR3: CSVESRTANRGYTF. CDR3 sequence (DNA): TGCAGCGTTGAATCGCGGACAGCGAACCGGGGCTACACCTTC.